This T cell receptor (beta chain) was retrieved from a study of T cells after yellow fever vaccination. Study background: Each low-cell-number fraction was prepared by means of SMART-Seq v4 Ultra Low Input.

V shed 4 bases and J shed 0 bases, with 20 bases lying between them. This CDR3 has 18 residues. Germline lookup yields CDR1 SGHKS and CDR2 YYEKEE (reference sequence). TCRdb re-analysed the 5' RACE reads in MiXCR, keeping a single row per CDR3 protein. The sample records 300,000 or so distinct CDR3 sequences, approximately 8% being singletons. Note on this clonotype: What it binds is not known.

Regarding the study as a whole: There was a possibility that FACS-sorted repertoires contained abundant clonotypes contaminating from the bulk population. Primary-vaccination clones mostly resurfaced post-booster (less than 98% CD4, approximately 87% CD8).

This clonotype was obtained from a man aged 18 to 35 who received the YFV17D yellow fever vaccine. Specimen: PBMCs, collected approximately 40 days after the first yellow fever vaccination. This chain joins TRBV5-5 and TRBJ2-1; a possible D gene is TRBD2 (7 bases). The DNA of the CDR3 is TGTGCCAGCAGCCAGCGTCCGGGGGGCACATACTCCTACAATGAGCAGTTCTTC. Residues: CASSQRPGGTYSYNEQFF.